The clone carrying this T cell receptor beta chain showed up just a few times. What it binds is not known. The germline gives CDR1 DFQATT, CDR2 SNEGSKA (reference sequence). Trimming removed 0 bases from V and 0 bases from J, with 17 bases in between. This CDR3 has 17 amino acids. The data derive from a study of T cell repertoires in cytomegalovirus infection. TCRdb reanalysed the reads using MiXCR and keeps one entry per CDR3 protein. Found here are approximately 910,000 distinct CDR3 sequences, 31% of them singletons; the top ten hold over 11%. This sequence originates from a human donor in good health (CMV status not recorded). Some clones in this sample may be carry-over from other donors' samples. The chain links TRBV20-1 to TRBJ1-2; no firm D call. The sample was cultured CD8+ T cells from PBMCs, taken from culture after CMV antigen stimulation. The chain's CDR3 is CSARDERKTPANYGYTF. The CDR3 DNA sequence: TGCAGTGCTAGAGATGAGAGGAAAACACCAGCTAACTATGGCTACACCTTC.